Listed here are 18 T cell receptor beta chains from one sample, sequenced in a study of beta chain features in type 1 diabetes. Expressed TCRB transcripts were sequenced after all isolated RNA was converted to cDNA. The assay was immunoSEQ multiplex PCR, and TCRdb's table has in-frame clones only and misses some. The sample shows under 300,000 clones, more than 11% of them seen only once. Antigens for these TCRs are unknown. Whole-study results and caveats: TCRB CDR3s from Type 1 diabetes patients were moderately but significantly shorter in all four CD4+ subsets.

Source material: naive CD4+ T cells from blood. The receptors derive from a man younger than 40 with type 1 diabetes.

V gene TRBV18 combines with J gene TRBJ1-5, with a tentative D call TRBD1 (5 bases). The CDR3 spans 16 residues. With 1 base removed from V and 0 bases from J, the gap between germline ends came to 10 bases. Germline loops: CDR1 KGHSH, CDR2 LQKENI. CDR3 in DNA: TGTGCCAGCTCACCACTTGGGGGGAATAGCAATCAGCCCCAGCATTTT. As protein: CASSPLGGNSNQPQHF.

This clone was seen more than once but under ten times. The chain carries TRBV5-1 and TRBJ2-7; no definite D call. The CDR3 is 12 amino acids. V lost 0 bases, J lost 3 bases, and 4 bases lay in between. From germline, CDR1 is SGHRS and CDR2 YFSETQ. The CDR3 DNA reads as TGCGCCAGCAGCTTGGACATCTACGAGCAGTACTTC. Its protein product is CASSLDIYEQYF.

V and J are TRBV28 and TRBJ1-5, with 12 bases aligning to TRBD1. Germline CDR1 reads MDHEN; CDR2 reads SYDVKM. The V segment lost 5 bases and the J segment 7 bases; nucleotides outside the gene matches: 9. This CDR3 has 16 amino acids. The CDR3 reads CASSASGQGAWQPQHF. DNA for the CDR3: TGTGCCAGCAGTGCGTCGGGACAGGGGGCATGGCAGCCCCAGCATTTT.

Written as DNA, the CDR3 is TGTGCCAGCAGGGGACAGGGGATGGGCTACGAGCAGTACTTC. Amino acids: CASRGQGMGYEQYF. The rearrangement joins TRBV2 to TRBJ2-7, with 10 bases that match TRBD1. Germline-derived CDR1 and CDR2 are SNHLY and FYNNEI. V gave up 6 bases and J gave up 3 bases; unmatched junction bases: 5. The CDR3 contains 14 residues.

The chain joins TRBV7-2 to TRBJ2-1; D perhaps matches TRBD2 (6 bases). The CDR3 runs to 11 residues. Deletions cut 5 bases from V and 12 bases from J, with 11 bases between. Germline CDR1 SGHTA, CDR2 FQGNSA. The CDR3 reads CASSPGRGQFF. The CDR3 region has the DNA TGTGCCAGCAGCCCTGGGCGGGGGCAGTTCTTC.

The V call is TRBV6-5, the J call TRBJ2-1; 10 bases are a match to TRBD2. The CDR3 contains 14 residues. CDR1 is MNHEY and CDR2 is SVGAGI in the germline V gene. The J segment lost 7 bases and the V segment lost 6 bases, leaving 6 bases of the junction unmatched. CDR3 protein: CASRPRLAGNEQFF. The CDR3 DNA sequence: TGTGCCAGCAGACCCCGACTAGCGGGTAATGAGCAGTTCTTC.

This clone was detected a few times. V and J are TRBV11-2 and TRBJ2-5; D uncertain. Germline CDR1 reads SGHAT; CDR2 reads FQNNGV. This CDR3 has 14 residues. The V gene lost 4 bases and the J gene lost 5 bases, with 14 bases spanning the gap. The CDR3 region has the DNA TGTGCCAGCAGCTCCGGTGCTCCGCCCGAGACCCAGTACTTC. It specifies CASSSGAPPETQYF.

As for this clone: Other DNA sequences within the sample encode an identical CDR3. This chain joins TRBV5-1 and TRBJ1-5; 8 nucleotides align to TRBD1. CDR3 size: 15 residues. With 1 base clipped from V and 1 base from J, the junction kept 1 base outside the gene matches. Germline V CDR1 and CDR2: SGHRS, YFSETQ. Here the CDR3 DNA reads TGCGCCAGCAGCTTGACAGGGGGGAGCAATCAGCCCCAGCATTTT. It yields the protein CASSLTGGSNQPQHF.

This clone turned up a few times. This chain links TRBV29-1 with TRBJ2-1; 9 bases match TRBD1. Germline V gene sequence: CDR1 SQVTM, CDR2 ANQGSEA. J was trimmed by 8 bases and V by 5 bases; bases with no gene match: 10. The CDR3 spans 14 residues. In DNA, the CDR3 is TGCAGCGTTATAAACAGGGGGCTGGGGTATGAGCAGTTCTTC. It codes for CSVINRGLGYEQFF.

This clone has more than one count but fewer than ten. The identical CDR3 is also encoded by other nucleotide sequences in the sample. The chain carries TRBV5-1 and TRBJ2-5, with no clear D. Germline loops: CDR1 SGHRS, CDR2 YFSETQ. The ends were cut back, 0 bases at V and 1 base at J, with 7 bases in the middle. The CDR3 runs 14 residues. CDR3: CASSLVGGQETQYF. As DNA, the CDR3 is TGCGCCAGCAGCTTGGTTGGCGGCCAAGAGACCCAGTACTTC. Looking up the rest from reference TRBV5-1 and TRBJ2-5 gives the full variable domain: KAGVTQTPRYLIKTRGQQVTLSCSPISGHRSVSWYQQTPGQGLQFLFEYFSETQRNKGNFPGRFSGRQFSNSRSEMNVSTLELGDSALYLCASSLVGGQETQYFGPGTRLLVL.

This clone was counted a few times. The chain links TRBV9 to TRBJ2-7, with 7 bases that match TRBD2. Germline values: CDR1 SGDLS, CDR2 YYNGEE. The CDR3 covers 14 residues. The junction had 3 bases not matched to a gene; V was cut back by 0 bases and J by 3 bases. CDR3 sequence reads: CASSVGGGFYEQYF. The CDR3 DNA follows: TGTGCCAGCAGCGTAGGGGGAGGGTTCTACGAGCAGTACTTC.

This clone occurred a few times. V usage is TRBV19 and J usage is TRBJ2-5, with 7 nucleotides matching TRBD1. CDR3 length equals 16 residues. Germline values: CDR1 LNHDA, CDR2 SQIVND (reference sequence). Trimming took 7 bases from V and 2 from J; bases not matched to a gene: 13. The CDR3 region is CASTEIWDSRQETQYF. CDR3 bases: TGTGCCAGTACTGAAATCTGGGACAGTAGACAAGAGACCCAGTACTTC.

This chain uses TRBV6-5 with TRBJ2-5, with 11 nucleotides matching TRBD2. The germline gives CDR1 MNHEY, CDR2 SVGAGI. The J segment lost 6 bases and the V segment lost 5 bases, leaving 5 bases of the junction unmatched. The CDR3 runs 14 residues. DNA for the CDR3: TGTGCCAGCAGTCCTTCTAGCGGGGGGAAGACCCAGTACTTC. It is translated as CASSPSSGGKTQYF.

This clone has only a few counts. This chain joins TRBV6-1 and TRBJ2-7; 11 bases agree with TRBD1. Trimming removed 1 base from V and 3 bases from J; junction bases left unmatched: 2. CDR3 length: 15 amino acids. CDR1 MNHNS and CDR2 SASEGT come from the germline V gene. CDR3 nucleotide sequence: TGTGCCAGCAGTGAAGGGGGGACAGGGGGCTACGAGCAGTACTTC. It yields the protein CASSEGGTGGYEQYF.

There are a few counts of this clone. The rearrangement links TRBV5-4 to TRBJ2-7, with 8 positions matching TRBD1. Germline V gene data show CDR1 as SGHNT and CDR2 as YYREEE (reference sequence). The CDR3 is 15 residues long. Trimming removed 5 bases from V and 0 bases from J; junction bases left unmatched: 7. The CDR3 nucleotides are TGTGCCAGCAGGGAGGGACAGGTAGGCTCCTACGAGCAGTACTTC. Translation gives CASREGQVGSYEQYF.

The rearrangement joins TRBV6-5 to TRBJ2-3; D is unclear. The CDR3 covers 13 residues. In germline, CDR1 is MNHEY, CDR2 SVGAGI. Trimming removed 6 bases at V and 4 bases at J, with 11 bases between. CDR3 in DNA: TGTGCCAGCAGATCCCAGTATCCAGATACGCAGTATTTT. Translating it yields CASRSQYPDTQYF.

This clone was recorded a few times. V is TRBV6-4 and J is TRBJ2-1; TRBD1 matches 9 bases. Germline CDR1 reads MRHNA; CDR2 reads SNTAGT. This CDR3 has 14 amino acids. The V segment lost 0 bases and the J segment 8 bases; nucleotides outside the gene matches: 2. CDR3 in DNA: TGTGCCAGCAGTGACTCAGGACAGGGGTATGAGCAGTTCTTC. Translating gives CASSDSGQGYEQFF.

This clone was detected only a few times. The chain is built from TRBV5-4 and TRBJ2-5, with a weak D call TRBD1 (6 bases). V dropped 4 bases and J dropped 5 bases, with 12 bases sitting between them. Per germline, CDR1 SGHNT and CDR2 YYREEE (reference sequence). CDR3 size: 13 residues. CDR3 protein: CASSRQEVETQYF. The CDR3 region has the DNA TGTGCCAGCAGCAGACAGGAGGTGGAGACCCAGTACTTC.